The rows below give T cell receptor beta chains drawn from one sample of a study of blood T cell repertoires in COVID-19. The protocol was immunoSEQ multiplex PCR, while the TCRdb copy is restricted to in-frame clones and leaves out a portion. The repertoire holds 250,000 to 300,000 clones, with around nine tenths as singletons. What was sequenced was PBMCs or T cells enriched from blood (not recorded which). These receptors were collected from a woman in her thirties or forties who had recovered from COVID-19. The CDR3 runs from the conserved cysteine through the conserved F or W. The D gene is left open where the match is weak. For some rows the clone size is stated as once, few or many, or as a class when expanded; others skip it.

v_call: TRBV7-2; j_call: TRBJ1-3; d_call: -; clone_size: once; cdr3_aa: CASSLGAGALGNTIYF; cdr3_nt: TGTGCCAGCAGCTTAGGGGCGGGGGCGCTTGGAAACACCATATATTTT
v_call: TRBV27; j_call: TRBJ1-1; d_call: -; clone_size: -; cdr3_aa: CASSLVRKNTEAFF; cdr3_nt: TGTGCCAGCAGTTTGGTCAGAAAGAACACTGAAGCTTTCTTT
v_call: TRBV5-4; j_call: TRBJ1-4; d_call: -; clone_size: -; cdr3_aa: CASSLQGSRNEKLFF; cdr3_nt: TGTGCCAGCAGCTTGCAGGGATCCCGGAACGAAAAACTGTTTTTT
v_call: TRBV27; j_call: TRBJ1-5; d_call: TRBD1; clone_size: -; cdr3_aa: CASSLLYRGYQPQHF; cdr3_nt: TGTGCCAGCAGTTTATTGTACAGGGGCTATCAGCCCCAGCATTTT
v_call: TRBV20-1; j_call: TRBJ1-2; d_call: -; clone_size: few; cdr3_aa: CSASLTGLGGYTF; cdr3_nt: TGCAGTGCTAGTTTGACAGGACTAGGTGGCTACACCTTC
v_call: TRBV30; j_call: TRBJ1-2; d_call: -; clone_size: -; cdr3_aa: CAWSPLDSFNYGYTF; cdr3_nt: TGTGCCTGGAGTCCACTGGACAGTTTTAACTATGGCTACACCTTC
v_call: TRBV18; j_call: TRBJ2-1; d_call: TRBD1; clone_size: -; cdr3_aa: CASSQQTGVSYNEQFF; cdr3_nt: TGTGCCAGCTCACAACAGACAGGGGTGTCCTACAATGAGCAGTTCTTC
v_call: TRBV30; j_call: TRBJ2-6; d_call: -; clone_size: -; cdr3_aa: CAWTTGANVLTF; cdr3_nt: TGTGCCTGGACTACTGGGGCCAACGTCCTGACTTTC
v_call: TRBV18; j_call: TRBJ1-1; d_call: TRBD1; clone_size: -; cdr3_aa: CASSPSGTGDTEAFF; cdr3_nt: TGTGCCAGCTCACCGTCCGGGACAGGGGACACTGAAGCTTTCTTT
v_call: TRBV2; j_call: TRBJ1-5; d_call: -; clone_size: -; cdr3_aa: CASSEGTFGGGNQPQHF; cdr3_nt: TGTGCCAGCAGTGAAGGGACATTCGGGGGAGGCAATCAGCCCCAGCATTTT